This T cell receptor (beta chain) was obtained from a study of shared clonotypes between healthy human individuals (dated by TCRdb to about 2020). Context from the whole study: A couple of women and a few men aged 18 to 49 years were included in the cohort. Between about 0.94 and 10 billion PBMCs per donor were obtained by leukapheresis. For each donor, CD4 naive and CD4 memory were each run on three plates, CD8 naive on two plates, and CD8 memory on one plate. To estimate repertoire size and how much clonotypes are shared between individuals, the study performed deep sequencing of blood TCR repertoires from a handful of healthy adults. To increase sequencing depth and limit assay-specific biases, TCR repertoire library preparation and sequencing were carried out by different laboratories using diverse techniques.

A few counts support this clone. Its antigen has not been determined. Base-call qualities are not available, and no considerably larger clone is one nucleotide away. Donors were healthy HIV-negative adults with no recently reported acute infections or vaccinations. Only Caucasian adults living in Nashville, Tennessee, USA were represented among the donors. CD4+ T cells were enriched by magnetic negative selection; naive cells were then positively selected on CD45RA, and the negative fraction formed the memory subset. After blood collection by leukapheresis, PBMCs were isolated using Ficoll-Histopaque density gradient centrifugation and then cryopreserved in the vapor phase of liquid nitrogen. Analytical flow cytometry was used to check the purity and quantity of each magnetically sorted T cell population. Genomic DNA was isolated from every sorted fraction and measured by UV absorbance on a Nanodrop 2000c.

Using the deep immunoSEQ assay, multiplex PCR amplified TCR CDR3 regions from genomic DNA. For each cell subset, the extracted genomic DNA was distributed evenly across all wells of several immunoSEQ 96-well plates, and each plate served as one replicate. Each replicate PCR for sorted subsets received 200 ng genomic DNA, equal to tens of thousands of T cell genomes. Purified libraries were quantified with a Qubit 3.0 fluorometer, sized on a Bioanalyzer 2100, and re-quantified with the KAPA Library Quantification kit. Every immunoSEQ 96-well plate was sequenced on a dedicated single-read 150-cycle Illumina NextSeq 550 flow cell. As for the original processing: The immunoSEQ output contained only junctional sequences without quality scores, so filtering could not match that applied to full-length reads. To assign V/J genes and CDR3, sequences were annotated against IMGT germline references using PyIR, a Python wrapper for IgBLAST v1.9. Any read was removed if the V/J assignment was weak (E-value above 1e-6), the CDR3 was missing, or the read contained stop codons, out-of-frame junctions, or ambiguous translated residues. A V3J clonotype was defined by an identical inferred V gene, J gene, and CDR3 amino acid sequence. Percentage overlap between repertoires was calculated by dividing the number of shared unique clonotypes by the size of the smaller repertoire. Three approaches were used to assess repertoire richness: RTK rarefaction, the Chao1 estimator, and Recon v2.1 estimates of unobserved clonotypes. Generation probabilities for all TCRbeta clonotypes obtained by the gDNA method from several donors were computed using OLGA. As stored in TCRdb, this immuneACCESS dataset retains in-frame rearrangements with V and J assigned. A fraction of the clones does not appear; measured against another copy, unresolved V genes explain less than half of the discrepancy, and the remainder lacks a known reason. The DNA was the basis for D and trimming; V, J and clone size are from that table. The sample has under 200,000 clones on record, about 93% of them singletons. The ten largest make up around 0.072% of the sample.

Results and caveats for the whole study, not just this receptor: Sampling was restricted to blood, and TCR repertoires in tissue are likely to differ from TCR repertoires in blood. Pairwise subsampling led to the expectation that sequencing depth would affect the degree of clonotype sharing among donors. Because the study included only a small number of donors, the genetic and exposure-history diversity represented was limited. Larger estimated clonotype richness was generally found for naive subsets than for memory subsets. Rarefaction of sorted-subset datasets indicated incomplete sequencing despite the large sequencing depth. Compared with non-shared clonotypes, the clonotypes found in all four sorted-subset donors had higher generation probabilities. When several donors were compared, the shared fraction of clonotypes was roughly 4.8% for naive CD4, approximately 3.5% for naive CD8, 2% to 2.5% for memory CD4, and under 0.5% for memory CD8.

Sequencing was carried out using naive CD4+ T cells sorted from blood. The sample's cell subset or site label is to be understood as: CD45RA+ positively selected. The clonotype comes from a woman aged 25 to 39 in good health.

Read as DNA, the sequence is TGCGCCAGCAGCTTGGCGCAGGGGATCTCCTACGAGCAGTACTTC. It is translated as CASSLAQGISYEQYF. Recombination joined TRBV5-1 with TRBJ2-7; possibly the D gene is TRBD1, per 6 matching bases. According to the germline V gene, CDR1 reads SGHRS and CDR2 reads YFSETQ. The CDR3 goes from the cysteine to the phenylalanine over 15 residues. The kept DNA is CDR3 alone, 45 bases in frame from the first base. The V and J ends are trimmed by 0 bases and 0 bases, leaving 10 bases between them.